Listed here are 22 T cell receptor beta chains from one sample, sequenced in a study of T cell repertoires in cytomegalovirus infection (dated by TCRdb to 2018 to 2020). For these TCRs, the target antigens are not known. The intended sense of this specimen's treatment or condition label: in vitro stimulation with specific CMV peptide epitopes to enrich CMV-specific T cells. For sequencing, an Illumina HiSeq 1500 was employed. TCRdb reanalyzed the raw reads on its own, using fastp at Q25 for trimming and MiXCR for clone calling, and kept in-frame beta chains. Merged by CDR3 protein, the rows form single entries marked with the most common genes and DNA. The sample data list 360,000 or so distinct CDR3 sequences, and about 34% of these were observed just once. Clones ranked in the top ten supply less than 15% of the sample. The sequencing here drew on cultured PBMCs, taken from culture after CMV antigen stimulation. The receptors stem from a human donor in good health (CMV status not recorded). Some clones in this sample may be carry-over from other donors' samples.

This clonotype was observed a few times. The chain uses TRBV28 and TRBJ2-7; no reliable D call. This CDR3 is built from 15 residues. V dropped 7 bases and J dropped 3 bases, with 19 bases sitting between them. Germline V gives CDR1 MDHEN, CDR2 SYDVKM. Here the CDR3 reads CASTHPYADNYEQYF. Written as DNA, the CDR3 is TGTGCCAGCACCCATCCTTACGCTGACAACTACGAGCAGTACTTC.

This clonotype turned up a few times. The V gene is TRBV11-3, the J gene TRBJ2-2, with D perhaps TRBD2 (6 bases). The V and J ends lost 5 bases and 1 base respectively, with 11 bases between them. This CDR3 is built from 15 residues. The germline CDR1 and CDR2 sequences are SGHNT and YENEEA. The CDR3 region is CASSPRGRNTGELFF. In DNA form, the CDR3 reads TGTGCCAGCAGCCCCCGGGGGAGGAACACCGGGGAGCTGTTTTTT.

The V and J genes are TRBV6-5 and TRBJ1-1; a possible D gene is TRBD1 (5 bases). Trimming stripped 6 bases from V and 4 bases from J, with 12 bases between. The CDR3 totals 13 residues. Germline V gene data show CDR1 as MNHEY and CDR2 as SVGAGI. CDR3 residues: CASRIGVFTEAFF. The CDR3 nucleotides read TGTGCCAGCAGGATAGGGGTTTTCACTGAAGCTTTCTTT.

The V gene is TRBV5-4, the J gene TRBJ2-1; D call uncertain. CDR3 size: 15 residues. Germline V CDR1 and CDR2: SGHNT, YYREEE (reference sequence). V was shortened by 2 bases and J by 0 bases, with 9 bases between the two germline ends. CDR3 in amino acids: CASSFILSSYNEQFF. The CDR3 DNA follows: TGTGCCAGCAGCTTCATACTATCCTCCTACAATGAGCAGTTCTTC.

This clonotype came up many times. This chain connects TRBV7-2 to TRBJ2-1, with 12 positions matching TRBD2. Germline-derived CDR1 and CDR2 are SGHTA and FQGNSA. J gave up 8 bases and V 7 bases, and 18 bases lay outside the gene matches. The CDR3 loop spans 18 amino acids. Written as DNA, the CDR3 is TGTGCCAGCAACTCGTGGAGCCTAGCGGGAGGGCCTATATATGAGCAGTTCTTC. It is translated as CASNSWSLAGGPIYEQFF. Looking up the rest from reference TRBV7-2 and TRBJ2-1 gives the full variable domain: GAGVSQSPSNKVTEKGKDVELRCDPISGHTALYWYRQSLGQGLEFLIYFQGNSAPDKSGLPSDRFSAERTGGSVSTLTIQRTQQEDSAVYLCASNSWSLAGGPIYEQFFGPGTRLTVL.

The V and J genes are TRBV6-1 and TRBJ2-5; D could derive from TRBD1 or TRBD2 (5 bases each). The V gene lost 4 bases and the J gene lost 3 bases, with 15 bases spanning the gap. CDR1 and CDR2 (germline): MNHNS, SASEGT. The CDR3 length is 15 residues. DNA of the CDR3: TGTGCCAGCAGTGCCGATCCCGGGACCGAAGAGACCCAGTACTTC. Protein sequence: CASSADPGTEETQYF.

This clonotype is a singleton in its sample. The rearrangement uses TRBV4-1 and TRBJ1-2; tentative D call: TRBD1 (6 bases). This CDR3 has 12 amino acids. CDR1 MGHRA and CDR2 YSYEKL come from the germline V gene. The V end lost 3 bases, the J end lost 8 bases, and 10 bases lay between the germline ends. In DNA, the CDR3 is TGCGCCAGCAGCCATGGGACACGCGGCTACACCTTC. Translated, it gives CASSHGTRGYTF.

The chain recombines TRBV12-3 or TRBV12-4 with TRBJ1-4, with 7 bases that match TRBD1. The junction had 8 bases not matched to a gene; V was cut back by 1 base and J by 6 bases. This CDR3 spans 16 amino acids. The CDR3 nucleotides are TGTGCCAGCAGTTTAGAAACAGGGGTGGCTGATGAAAAACTGTTTTTT. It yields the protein CASSLETGVADEKLFF.

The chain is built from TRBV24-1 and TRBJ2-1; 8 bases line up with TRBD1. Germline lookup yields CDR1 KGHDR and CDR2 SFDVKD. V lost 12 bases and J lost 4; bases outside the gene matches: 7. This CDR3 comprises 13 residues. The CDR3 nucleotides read TGTGCCTCCGAAGGACAGGGTTACAATGAGCAGTTCTTC. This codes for CASEGQGYNEQFF.

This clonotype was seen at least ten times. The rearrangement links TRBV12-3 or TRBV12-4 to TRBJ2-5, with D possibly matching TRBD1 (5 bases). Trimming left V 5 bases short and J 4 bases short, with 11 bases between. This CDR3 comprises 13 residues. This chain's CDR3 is CASSLTARETQYF. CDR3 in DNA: TGTGCCAGCAGTCTGACAGCCCGAGAGACCCAGTACTTC.

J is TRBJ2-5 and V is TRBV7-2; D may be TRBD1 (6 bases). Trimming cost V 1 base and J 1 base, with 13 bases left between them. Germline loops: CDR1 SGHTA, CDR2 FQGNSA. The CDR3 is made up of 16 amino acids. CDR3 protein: CASSLENRVIQETQYF. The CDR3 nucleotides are TGTGCCAGCAGCTTAGAGAACAGGGTAATCCAAGAGACCCAGTACTTC.

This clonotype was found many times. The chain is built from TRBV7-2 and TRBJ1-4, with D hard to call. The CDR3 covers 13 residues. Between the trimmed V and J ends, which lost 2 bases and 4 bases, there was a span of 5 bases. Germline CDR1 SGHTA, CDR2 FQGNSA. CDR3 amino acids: CASSLPFNEKLFF. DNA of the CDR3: TGTGCCAGCAGCTTACCCTTTAATGAAAAACTGTTTTTT.

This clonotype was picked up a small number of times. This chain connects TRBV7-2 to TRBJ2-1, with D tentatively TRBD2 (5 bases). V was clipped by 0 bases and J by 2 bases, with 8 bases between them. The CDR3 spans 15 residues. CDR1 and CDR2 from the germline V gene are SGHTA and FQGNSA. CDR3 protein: CASSLAGAPYNEQFF. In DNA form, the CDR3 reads TGTGCCAGCAGCTTAGCGGGAGCGCCCTACAATGAGCAGTTCTTC.

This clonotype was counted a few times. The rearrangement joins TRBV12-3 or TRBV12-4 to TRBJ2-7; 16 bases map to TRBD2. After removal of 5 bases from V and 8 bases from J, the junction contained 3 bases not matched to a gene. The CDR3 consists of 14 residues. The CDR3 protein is CASSRGLAGGQQYF. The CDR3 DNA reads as TGTGCCAGCAGTAGGGGACTAGCGGGAGGGCAGCAGTACTTC.

CDR3 residues: CASSLNLGAFF. CDR3 DNA sequence: TGTGCCAGCAGTTTAAACCTGGGAGCTTTCTTT. V gene TRBV28 combines with J gene TRBJ1-1, with no clear D. Germline values: CDR1 MDHEN, CDR2 SYDVKM. The CDR3 spans 11 residues. V was pared by 2 bases and J by 10 bases, with 8 bases between.

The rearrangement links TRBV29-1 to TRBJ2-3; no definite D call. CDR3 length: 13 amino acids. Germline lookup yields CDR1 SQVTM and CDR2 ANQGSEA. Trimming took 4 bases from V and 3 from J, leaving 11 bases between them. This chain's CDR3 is CSVGVALTDTQYF. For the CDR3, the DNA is TGCAGCGTTGGGGTAGCTCTAACAGATACGCAGTATTTT.

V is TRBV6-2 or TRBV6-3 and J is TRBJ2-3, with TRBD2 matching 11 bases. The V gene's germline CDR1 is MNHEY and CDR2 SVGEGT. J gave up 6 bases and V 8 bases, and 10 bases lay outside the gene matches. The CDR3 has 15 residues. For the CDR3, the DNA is TGTGCCAGCGCTATACTAGCGGGAGATGTGGATACGCAGTATTTT. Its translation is CASAILAGDVDTQYF.

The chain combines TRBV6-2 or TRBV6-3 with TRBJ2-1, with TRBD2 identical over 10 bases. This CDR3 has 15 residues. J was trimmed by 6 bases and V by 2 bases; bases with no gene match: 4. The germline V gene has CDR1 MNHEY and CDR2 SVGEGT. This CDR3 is CASSYPSGSSNEQFF. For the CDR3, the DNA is TGTGCCAGCAGTTACCCTAGCGGGAGCTCCAATGAGCAGTTCTTC.

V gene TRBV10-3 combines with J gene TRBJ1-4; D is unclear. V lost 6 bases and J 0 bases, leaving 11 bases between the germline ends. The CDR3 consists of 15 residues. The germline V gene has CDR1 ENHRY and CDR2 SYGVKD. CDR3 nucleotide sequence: TGTGCCATCAGCGGCTCTACGTCAACTAATGAAAAACTGTTTTTT. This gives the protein CAISGSTSTNEKLFF.

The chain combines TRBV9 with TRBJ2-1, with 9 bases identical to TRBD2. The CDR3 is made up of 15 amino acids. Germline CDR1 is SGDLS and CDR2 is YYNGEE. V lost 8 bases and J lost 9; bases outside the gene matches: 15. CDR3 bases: TGTGCCAGTGGGTCTACCGGGACTAGCCTGAGTGAGCAGTTCTTC. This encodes CASGSTGTSLSEQFF. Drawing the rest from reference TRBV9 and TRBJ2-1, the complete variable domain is DSGVTQTPKHLITATGQRVTLRCSPRSGDLSVYWYQQSLDQGLQFLIQYYNGEERAKGNILERFSAQQFPDLHSELNLSSLELGDSALYFCASGSTGTSLSEQFFGPGTRLTVL.

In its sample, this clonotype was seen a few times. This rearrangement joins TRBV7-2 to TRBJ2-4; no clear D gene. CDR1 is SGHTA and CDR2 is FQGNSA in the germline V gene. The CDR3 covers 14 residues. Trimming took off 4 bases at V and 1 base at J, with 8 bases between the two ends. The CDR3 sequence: CASSWSRAKNIQYF. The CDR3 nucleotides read TGTGCCAGCAGCTGGAGCAGGGCCAAAAACATTCAGTACTTC.

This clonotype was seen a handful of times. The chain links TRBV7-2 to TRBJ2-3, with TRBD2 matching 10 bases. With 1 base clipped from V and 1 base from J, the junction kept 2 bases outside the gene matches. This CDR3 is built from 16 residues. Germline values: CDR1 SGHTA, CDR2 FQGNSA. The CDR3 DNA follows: TGTGCCAGCAGCTTAGTAGCGGGAGGTCGCACAGATACGCAGTATTTT. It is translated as CASSLVAGGRTDTQYF.